This T cell receptor beta chain was sequenced for a study of PD-1 blockade in classical Hodgkin lymphoma. Whole-study findings and limits: Patients excluded were those beginning nivolumab under 1 year after ASCT. Only CD4+ TCR diversity, not CD8+, had risen significantly by C4D1. Baseline TCR diversity was reportedly lower in newly diagnosed patients than healthy donors.

Sequenced by immunoSEQ multiplex PCR; TCRdb stores in-frame clones only, minus some. The sample shows roughly 100,000 clones, just under 80% of them seen only once. This sample's time point: cycle 4 day 1 (C4D1), after five to seven weeks of nivolumab. Brentuximab vedotin exposure varied, and every patient relapsed after autologous stem cell transplantation. Reported best responses ranged across complete response, partial response or progressive disease. About this clone itself: Its antigen is as yet unknown.

The sequenced sample was peripheral blood mononuclear cells (PBMCs), obtained before the fourth cycle of nivolumab. This TCR came from a human donor with classical Hodgkin lymphoma.

The CDR3 loop is CASSYVVGSEAFF. The CDR3 DNA reads TGTGCCAGCAGTTACGTCGTAGGAAGTGAAGCTTTCTTT. This chain connects TRBV6-5 to TRBJ1-1; no definite D call. The length of the CDR3 is 13 residues. V dropped 2 bases and J dropped 7 bases, with 11 bases sitting between them. Germline lookup yields CDR1 MNHEY and CDR2 SVGAGI.